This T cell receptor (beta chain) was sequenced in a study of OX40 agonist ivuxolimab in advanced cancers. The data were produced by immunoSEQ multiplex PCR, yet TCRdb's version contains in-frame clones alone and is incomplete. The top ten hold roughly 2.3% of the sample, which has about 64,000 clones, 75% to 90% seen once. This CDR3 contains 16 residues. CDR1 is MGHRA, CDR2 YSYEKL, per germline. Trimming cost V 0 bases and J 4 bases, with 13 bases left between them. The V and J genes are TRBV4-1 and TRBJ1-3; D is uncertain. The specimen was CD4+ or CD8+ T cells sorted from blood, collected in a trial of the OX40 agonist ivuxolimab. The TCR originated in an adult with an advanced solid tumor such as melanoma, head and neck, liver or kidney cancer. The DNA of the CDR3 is TGCGCCAGCAGCCAAGAGGGCCAGGCCCTCGGAAACACCATATATTTT. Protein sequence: CASSQEGQALGNTIYF.